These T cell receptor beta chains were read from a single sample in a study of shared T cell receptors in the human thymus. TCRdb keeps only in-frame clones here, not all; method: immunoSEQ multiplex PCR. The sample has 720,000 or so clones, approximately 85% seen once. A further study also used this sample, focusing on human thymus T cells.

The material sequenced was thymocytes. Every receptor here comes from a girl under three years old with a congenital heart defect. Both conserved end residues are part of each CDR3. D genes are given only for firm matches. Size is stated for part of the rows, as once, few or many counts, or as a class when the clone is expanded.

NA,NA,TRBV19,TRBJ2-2,TGTGCCAGTAGTTATGGGGCTGGCACCGGGGAGCTGTTTTTT,CASSYGAGTGELFF
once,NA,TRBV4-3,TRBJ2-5,TGCGCCAGCAGCCAAGGACAGACAGAAGAGACCCAGTACTTC,CASSQGQTEETQYF
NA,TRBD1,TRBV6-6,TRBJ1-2,TGTGCCAGCAGTAGTAAAGCGGACAGGGGAAGGCATGGCTACACCTTC,CASSSKADRGRHGYTF
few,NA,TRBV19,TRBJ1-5,TGTGCCAGTAGTCCTAGGGGAGGGCTGTATCAGCCCCAGCATTTT,CASSPRGGLYQPQHF
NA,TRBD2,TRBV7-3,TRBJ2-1,TGTGCCAGCAGCACAGGACTAGCGGGAGAGAATGAGCAGTTCTTC,CASSTGLAGENEQFF
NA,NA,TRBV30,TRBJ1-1,TGTGCCTGGAGGTCTCAAACCAGGTTAGCTTTCTTT,CAWRSQTRLAFF
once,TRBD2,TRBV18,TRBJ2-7,TGTGCCAGCTCACCCCGGGGGGAAAGACCCTACGAGCAGTACTTC,CASSPRGERPYEQYF
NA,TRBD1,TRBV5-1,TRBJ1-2,TGCGCCAGCAGCTTTCGGTACCGGGACAGGGGGTCTAACTATGGCTACACCTTC,CASSFRYRDRGSNYGYTF
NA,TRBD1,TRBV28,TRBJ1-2,TGTGCCAGCAGTTTTCAGGGGGCGCTGGTCTATGGCTACACCTTC,CASSFQGALVYGYTF
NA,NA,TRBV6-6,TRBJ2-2,TGTGCCAGCAGTTACTCGACAAGGAACACCGGGGAGCTGTTTTTT,CASSYSTRNTGELFF
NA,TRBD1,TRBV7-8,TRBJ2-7,TGTGCCAGCACGGGACAGACCAATTACGAGCAGTACTTC,CASTGQTNYEQYF
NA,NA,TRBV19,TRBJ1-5,TGTGCCAGTAGGACCGACGGAGGAACTAATCAGCCCCAGCATTTT,CASRTDGGTNQPQHF